This T cell receptor beta chain was recovered during a study of shared clonotypes between healthy human individuals. The data were produced by immunoSEQ multiplex PCR, yet TCRdb's version contains in-frame clones alone and is incomplete. The sample has a few million clones; less than 95% are singletons. CD45RA+ naive and CD45RA-negative memory subsets were separated from CD4+ cells. The CDR3 contains 14 residues. Per germline, CDR1 WNHNN and CDR2 SYGVQD (reference sequence). V lost 6 bases to trimming and J lost 8 bases, with 17 bases between them. The origin of this receptor is a man between 18 and 35 years old in good health. Some clones in this sample may be carry-over from other donors' samples. The sample was naive CD4+ T cells from PBMCs. Noted subset: CD45RA+ positively selected. This chain joins TRBV10-1 and TRBJ2-1; TRBD2 might be the D (5 bases). The CDR3 DNA reads as TGCGCCAGCAGCCCCATCGAGGGTTTCCATGAGCAGTTCTTC. It is translated as CASSPIEGFHEQFF.